This note documents a single T cell receptor beta chain sequence. Its antigen is not known. This sample is drawn from a study of cytomegalovirus exposure and HLA in healthy donors. Notes on the study in general: It was approximately 150 TCR beta chains that were listed as cytomegalovirus-associated.

Vbeta (60) and Jbeta (13) primers were used in the PCR. Method: immunoSEQ multiplex PCR; TCRdb's copy keeps in-frame clones and lacks some. The sample consists of roughly 200,000 clones, nearly 80% of them appearing once. This CDR3 comprises 13 residues. V lost 0 bases and J lost 6, with 6 bases in between. Germline V gives CDR1 SGHRS, CDR2 YFSETQ. The chain has TRBV5-1 and TRBJ2-2; D might be TRBD1 (5 bases). This receptor was identified in a female donor in good health and CMV-seronegative. Sequencing was done on a sample of PBMCs. The CDR3 coding sequence is TGCGCCAGCAGCTTGGAGGGGCCCGGGGAGCTGTTTTTT. Protein sequence: CASSLEGPGELFF.